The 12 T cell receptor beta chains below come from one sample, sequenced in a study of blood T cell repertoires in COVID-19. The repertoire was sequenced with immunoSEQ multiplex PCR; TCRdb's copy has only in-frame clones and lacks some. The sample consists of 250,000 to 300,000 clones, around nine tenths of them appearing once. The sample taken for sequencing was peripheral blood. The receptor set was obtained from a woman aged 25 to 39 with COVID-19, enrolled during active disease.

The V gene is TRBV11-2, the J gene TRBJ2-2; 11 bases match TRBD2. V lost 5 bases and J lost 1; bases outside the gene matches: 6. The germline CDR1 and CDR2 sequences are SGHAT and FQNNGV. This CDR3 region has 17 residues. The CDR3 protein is CASSHPGLAVNTGELFF. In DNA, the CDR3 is TGTGCCAGCAGCCATCCGGGACTAGCGGTGAACACCGGGGAGCTGTTTTTT.

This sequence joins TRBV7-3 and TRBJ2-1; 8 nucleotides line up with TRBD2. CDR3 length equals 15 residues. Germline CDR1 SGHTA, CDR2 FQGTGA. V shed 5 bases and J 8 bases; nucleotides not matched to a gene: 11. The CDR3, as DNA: TGTGCCAGCAGCGACCAAAAGGGACTAGTCCATGAGCAGTTCTTC. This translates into CASSDQKGLVHEQFF.

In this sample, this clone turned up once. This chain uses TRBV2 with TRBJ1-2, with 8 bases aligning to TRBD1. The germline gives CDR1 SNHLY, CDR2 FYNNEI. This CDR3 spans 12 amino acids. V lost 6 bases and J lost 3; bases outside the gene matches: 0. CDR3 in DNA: TGTGCCAGCAGGGGACAGGACTATGGCTACACCTTC. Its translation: CASRGQDYGYTF.

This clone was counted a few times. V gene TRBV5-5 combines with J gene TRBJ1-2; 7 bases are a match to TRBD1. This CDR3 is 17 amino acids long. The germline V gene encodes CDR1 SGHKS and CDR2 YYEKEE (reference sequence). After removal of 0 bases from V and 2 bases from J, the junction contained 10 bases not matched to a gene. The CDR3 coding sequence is TGTGCCAGCAGCTTGGGACTCGCACAGGGGACCAACTATGGCTACACCTTC. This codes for CASSLGLAQGTNYGYTF. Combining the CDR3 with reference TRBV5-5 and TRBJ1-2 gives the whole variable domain DAGVTQSPTHLIKTRGQQVTLRCSPISGHKSVSWYQQVLGQGPQFIFQYYEKEERGRGNFPDRFSARQFPNYSSELNVNALLLGDSALYLCASSLGLAQGTNYGYTFGSGTRLTVV.

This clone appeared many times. The CDR3 here is CASSGDSSYGYTF. In DNA form, the CDR3 reads TGTGCCAGCAGTGGGGACAGTTCCTATGGCTACACCTTC. The chain links TRBV3-1 (or the pseudogene TRBV3-2) to TRBJ1-2; TRBD1 aligns across 7 bases. Trimming removed 6 bases from V and 4 bases from J; junction bases left unmatched: 5. Germline V gives CDR1 LGHDT, CDR2 YNNKEL (reference sequence). This CDR3 has 13 amino acids.

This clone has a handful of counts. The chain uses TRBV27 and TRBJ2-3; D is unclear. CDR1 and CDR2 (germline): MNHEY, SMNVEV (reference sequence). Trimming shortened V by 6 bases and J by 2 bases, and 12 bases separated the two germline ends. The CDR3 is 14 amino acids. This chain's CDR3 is CASRPDWSTDTQYF. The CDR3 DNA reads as TGTGCCAGCAGGCCAGACTGGTCCACAGATACGCAGTATTTT.

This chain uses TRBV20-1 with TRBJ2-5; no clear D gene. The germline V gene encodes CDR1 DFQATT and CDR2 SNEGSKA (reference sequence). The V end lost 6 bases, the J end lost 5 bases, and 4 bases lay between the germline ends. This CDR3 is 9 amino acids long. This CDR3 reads CSAPETQYF. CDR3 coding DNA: TGCAGTGCCCCGGAGACCCAGTACTTC.

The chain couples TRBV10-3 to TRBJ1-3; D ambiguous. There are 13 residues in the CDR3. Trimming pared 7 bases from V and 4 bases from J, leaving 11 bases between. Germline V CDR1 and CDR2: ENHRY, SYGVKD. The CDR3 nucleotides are TGTGCCATCAAGAGGGAAGCAGGAAACACCATATATTTT. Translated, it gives CAIKREAGNTIYF.

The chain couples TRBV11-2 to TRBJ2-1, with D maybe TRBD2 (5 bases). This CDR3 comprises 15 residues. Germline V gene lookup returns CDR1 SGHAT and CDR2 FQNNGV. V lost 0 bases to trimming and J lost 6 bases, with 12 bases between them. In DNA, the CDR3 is TGTGCCAGCAGCTTAGAATACCTAGCAGGCAATGAGCAGTTCTTC. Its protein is CASSLEYLAGNEQFF.

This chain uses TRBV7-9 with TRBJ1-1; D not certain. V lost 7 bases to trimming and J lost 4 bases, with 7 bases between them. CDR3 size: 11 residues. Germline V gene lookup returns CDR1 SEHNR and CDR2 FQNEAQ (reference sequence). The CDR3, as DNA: TGTGCCAGCAAAGAGTCCACTGAAGCTTTCTTT. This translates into CASKESTEAFF.

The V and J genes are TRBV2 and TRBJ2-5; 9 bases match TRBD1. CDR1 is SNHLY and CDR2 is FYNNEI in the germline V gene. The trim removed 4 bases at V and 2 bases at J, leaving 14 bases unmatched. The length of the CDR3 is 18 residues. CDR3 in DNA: TGTGCCAGCAGTGCCTTCTCAACCGGGACAGGGAATCAAGAGACCCAGTACTTC. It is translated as CASSAFSTGTGNQETQYF.

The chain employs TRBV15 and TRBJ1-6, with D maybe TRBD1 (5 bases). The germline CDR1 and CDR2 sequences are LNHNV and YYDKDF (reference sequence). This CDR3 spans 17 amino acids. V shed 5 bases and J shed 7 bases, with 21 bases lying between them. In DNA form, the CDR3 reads TGTGCCACCAGCCCCGAGGTGGGTCGGGCAGGGAATTCACCCCTCCACTTT. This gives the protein CATSPEVGRAGNSPLHF.